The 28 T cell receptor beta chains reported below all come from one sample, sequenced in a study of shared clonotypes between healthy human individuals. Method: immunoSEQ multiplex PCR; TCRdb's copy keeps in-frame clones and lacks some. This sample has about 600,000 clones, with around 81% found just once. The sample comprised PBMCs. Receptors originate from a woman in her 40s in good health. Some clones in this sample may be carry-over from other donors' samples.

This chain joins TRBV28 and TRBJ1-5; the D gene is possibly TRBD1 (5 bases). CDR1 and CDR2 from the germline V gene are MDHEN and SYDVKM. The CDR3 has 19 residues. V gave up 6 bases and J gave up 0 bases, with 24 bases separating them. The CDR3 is CASSRIRDEDNYSNQPQHF. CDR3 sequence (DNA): TGTGCCAGCAGCCGGATCCGGGACGAAGACAATTATAGCAATCAGCCCCAGCATTTT.

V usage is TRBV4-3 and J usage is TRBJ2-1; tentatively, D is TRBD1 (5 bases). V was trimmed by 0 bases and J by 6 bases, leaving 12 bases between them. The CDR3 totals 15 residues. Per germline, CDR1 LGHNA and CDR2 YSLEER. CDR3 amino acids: CASSQDPRQGNEQFF. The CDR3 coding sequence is TGCGCCAGCAGCCAAGACCCCAGGCAGGGCAATGAGCAGTTCTTC.

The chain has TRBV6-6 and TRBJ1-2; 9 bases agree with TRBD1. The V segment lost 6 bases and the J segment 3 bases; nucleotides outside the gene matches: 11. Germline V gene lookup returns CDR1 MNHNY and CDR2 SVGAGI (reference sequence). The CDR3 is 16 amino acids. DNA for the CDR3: TGTGCCAGCAGAACCTTAGGGACAGGGACGGACTATGGCTACACCTTC. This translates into CASRTLGTGTDYGYTF.

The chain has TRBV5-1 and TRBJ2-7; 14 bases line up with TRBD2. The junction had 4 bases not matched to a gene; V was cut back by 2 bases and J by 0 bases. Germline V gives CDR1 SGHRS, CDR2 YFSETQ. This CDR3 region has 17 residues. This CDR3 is CASSFRTSGRHSYEQYF. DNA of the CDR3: TGCGCCAGCAGCTTCCGGACTAGCGGGAGGCACTCCTACGAGCAGTACTTC.

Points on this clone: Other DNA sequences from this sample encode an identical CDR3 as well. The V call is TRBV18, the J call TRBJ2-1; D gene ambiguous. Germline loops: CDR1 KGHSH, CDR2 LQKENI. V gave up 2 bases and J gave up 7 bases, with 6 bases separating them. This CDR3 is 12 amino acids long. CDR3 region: CASSPVGNEQFF. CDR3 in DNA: TGTGCCAGCTCACCAGTTGGAAATGAGCAGTTCTTC.

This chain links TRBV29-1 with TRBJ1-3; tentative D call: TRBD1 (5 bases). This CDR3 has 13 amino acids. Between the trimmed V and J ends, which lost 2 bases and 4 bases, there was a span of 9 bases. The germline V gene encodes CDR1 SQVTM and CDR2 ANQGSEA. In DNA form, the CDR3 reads TGCAGCGTTGAATTCGACAGCGGAAACACCATATATTTT. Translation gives CSVEFDSGNTIYF.

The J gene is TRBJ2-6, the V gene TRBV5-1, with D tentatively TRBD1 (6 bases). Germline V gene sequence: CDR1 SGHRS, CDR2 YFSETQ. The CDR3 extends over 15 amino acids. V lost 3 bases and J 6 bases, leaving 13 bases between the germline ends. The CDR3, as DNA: TGCGCCAGCAGCTCCACAGGGTCAGAGGCCAACGTCCTGACTTTC. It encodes CASSSTGSEANVLTF.

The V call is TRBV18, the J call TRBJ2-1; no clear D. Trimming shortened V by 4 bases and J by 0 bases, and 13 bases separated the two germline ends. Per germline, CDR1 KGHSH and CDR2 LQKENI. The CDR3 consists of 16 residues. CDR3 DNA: TGTGCCAGCTCACTTAGGACGCAAAGCTCCTACAATGAGCAGTTCTTC. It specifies CASSLRTQSSYNEQFF.

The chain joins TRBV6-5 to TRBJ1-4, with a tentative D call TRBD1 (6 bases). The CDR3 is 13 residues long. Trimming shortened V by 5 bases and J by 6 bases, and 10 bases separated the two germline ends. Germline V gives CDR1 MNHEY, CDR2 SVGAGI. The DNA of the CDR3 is TGTGCCAGCAGTAACAGGGTTGATGAAAAACTGTTTTTT. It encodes CASSNRVDEKLFF.

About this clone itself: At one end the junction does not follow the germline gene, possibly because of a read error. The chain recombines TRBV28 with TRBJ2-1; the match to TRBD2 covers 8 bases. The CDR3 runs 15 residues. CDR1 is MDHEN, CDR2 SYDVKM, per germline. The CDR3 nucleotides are TGTGCCAGCAGTCCACCAGCGGGAGTCTACAACGAGCAGTTCTTC. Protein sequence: CASSPPAGVYNEQFF. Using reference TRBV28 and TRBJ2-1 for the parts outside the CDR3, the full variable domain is DVKVTQSSRYLVKRTGEKVFLECVQDMDHENMFWYRQDPGLGLRLIYFSYDVKMKEKGDIPEGYSVSREKKERFSLILESASTNQTSMYLCASSPPAGVYNEQFFGPGTRLTVL.

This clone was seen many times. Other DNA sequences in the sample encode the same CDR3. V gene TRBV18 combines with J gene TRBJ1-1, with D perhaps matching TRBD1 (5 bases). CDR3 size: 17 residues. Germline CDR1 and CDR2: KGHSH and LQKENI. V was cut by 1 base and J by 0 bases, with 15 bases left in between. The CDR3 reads CASSPRGTEGLNTEAFF. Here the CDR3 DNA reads TGTGCCAGCTCACCACGGGGGACGGAGGGACTGAACACTGAAGCTTTCTTT.

In nucleotides, the CDR3 is TGTGCCACCGGGACAGTATCCTACGAGCAGTACTTC. Translated, it gives CATGTVSYEQYF. V usage is TRBV10-3 and J usage is TRBJ2-7; 7 nucleotides line up with TRBD1. V was clipped by 10 bases and J by 1 base; unmatched bases: 4. Germline V lookup: CDR1 ENHRY, CDR2 SYGVKD. CDR3 length equals 12 residues.

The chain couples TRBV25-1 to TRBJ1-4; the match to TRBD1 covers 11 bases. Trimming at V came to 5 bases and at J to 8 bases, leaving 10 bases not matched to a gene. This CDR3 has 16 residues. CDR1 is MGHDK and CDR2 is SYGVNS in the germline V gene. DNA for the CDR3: TGTGCCAGCAGTAAACTGAGGACAGGGGGCGGGGAAAAACTGTTTTTT. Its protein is CASSKLRTGGGEKLFF. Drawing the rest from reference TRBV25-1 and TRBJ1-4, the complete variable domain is EADIYQTPRYLVIGTGKKITLECSQTMGHDKMYWYQQDPGMELHLIHYSYGVNSTEKGDLSSESTVSRIRTEHFPLTLESARPSHTSQYLCASSKLRTGGGEKLFFGSGTQLSVL.

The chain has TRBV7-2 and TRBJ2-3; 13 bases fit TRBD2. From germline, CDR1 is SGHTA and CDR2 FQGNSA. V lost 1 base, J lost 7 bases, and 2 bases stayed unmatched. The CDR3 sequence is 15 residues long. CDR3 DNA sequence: TGTGCCAGCAGCTTAGGGGGACTAGCGGGATATACGCAGTATTTT. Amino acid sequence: CASSLGGLAGYTQYF.

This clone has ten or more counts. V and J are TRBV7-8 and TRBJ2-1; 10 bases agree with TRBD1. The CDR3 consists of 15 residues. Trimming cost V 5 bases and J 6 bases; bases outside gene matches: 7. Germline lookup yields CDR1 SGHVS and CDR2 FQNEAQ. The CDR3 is CASSRVRDRGNEQFF. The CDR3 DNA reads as TGTGCCAGCAGCAGGGTCCGGGACAGGGGCAATGAGCAGTTCTTC.

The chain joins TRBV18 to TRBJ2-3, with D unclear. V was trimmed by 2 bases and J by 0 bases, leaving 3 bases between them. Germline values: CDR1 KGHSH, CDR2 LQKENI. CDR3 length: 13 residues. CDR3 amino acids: CASSPVSTDTQYF. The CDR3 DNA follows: TGTGCCAGCTCACCAGTTAGCACAGATACGCAGTATTTT.

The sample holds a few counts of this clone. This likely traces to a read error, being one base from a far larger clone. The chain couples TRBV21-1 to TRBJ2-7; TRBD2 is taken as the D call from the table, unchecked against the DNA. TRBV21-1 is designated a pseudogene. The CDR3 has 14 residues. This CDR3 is CASSEGSGSYEQYF. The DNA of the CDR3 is TGTGCCAGCAGCGAAGGAAGCGGGAGCTACGAGCAGTACTTC.

This CDR3 is CASGLTQDGGYTF. Written as DNA, the CDR3 is TGTGCTAGTGGTTTGACCCAGGACGGTGGCTACACCTTC. This chain links TRBV12-5 with TRBJ1-2; D not resolved. The CDR3 has 13 residues. Looked up from germline, CDR1 is LGHNT and CDR2 is FRNRAP. V lost 2 bases to trimming and J lost 7 bases, with 11 bases between them.

The CDR3 spells CATSRGSERTYEQYF. The CDR3 coding sequence is TGTGCCACCAGCAGAGGGTCGGAGCGAACGTACGAGCAGTACTTC. The rearrangement links TRBV15 to TRBJ2-7; D is undetermined. The ends were cut back, 1 base at V and 4 bases at J, with 14 bases in the middle. Germline-derived CDR1 and CDR2 are LNHNV and YYDKDF (reference sequence). CDR3 length equals 15 residues.

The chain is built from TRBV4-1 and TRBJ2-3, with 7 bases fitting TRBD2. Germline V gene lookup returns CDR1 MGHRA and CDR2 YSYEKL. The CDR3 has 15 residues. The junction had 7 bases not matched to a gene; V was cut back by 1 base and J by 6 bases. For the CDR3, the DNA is TGCGCCAGCAGCCAAGGGCGGGGGAGATGGGATACGCAGTATTTT. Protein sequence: CASSQGRGRWDTQYF.

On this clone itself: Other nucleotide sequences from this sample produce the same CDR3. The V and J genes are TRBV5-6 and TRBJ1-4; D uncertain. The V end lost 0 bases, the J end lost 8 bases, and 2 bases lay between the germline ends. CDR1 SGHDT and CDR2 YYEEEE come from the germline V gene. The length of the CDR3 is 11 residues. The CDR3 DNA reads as TGTGCCAGCAGCTTGGGGGAAAAACTGTTTTTT. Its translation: CASSLGEKLFF.

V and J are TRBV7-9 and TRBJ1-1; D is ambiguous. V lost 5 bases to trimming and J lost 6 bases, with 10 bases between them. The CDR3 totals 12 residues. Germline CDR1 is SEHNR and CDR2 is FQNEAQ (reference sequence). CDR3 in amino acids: CASSQRSAEAFF. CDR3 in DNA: TGTGCCAGCAGCCAAAGGAGTGCTGAAGCTTTCTTT.

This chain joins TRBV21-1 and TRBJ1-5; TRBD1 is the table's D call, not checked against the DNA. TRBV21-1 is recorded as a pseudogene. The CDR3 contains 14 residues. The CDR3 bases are TGTGCCAGCGGTGGAGAGGACACCAATCAGCCCCAGCATTTT. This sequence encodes CASGGEDTNQPQHF.

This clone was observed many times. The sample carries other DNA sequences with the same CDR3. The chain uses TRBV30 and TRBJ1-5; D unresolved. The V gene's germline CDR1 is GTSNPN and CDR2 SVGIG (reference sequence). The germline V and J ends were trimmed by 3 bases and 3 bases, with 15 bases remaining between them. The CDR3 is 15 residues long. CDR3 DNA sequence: TGTGCCTGGAGCGCACTTTTGGGATCCAATCAGCCCCAGCATTTT. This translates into CAWSALLGSNQPQHF.

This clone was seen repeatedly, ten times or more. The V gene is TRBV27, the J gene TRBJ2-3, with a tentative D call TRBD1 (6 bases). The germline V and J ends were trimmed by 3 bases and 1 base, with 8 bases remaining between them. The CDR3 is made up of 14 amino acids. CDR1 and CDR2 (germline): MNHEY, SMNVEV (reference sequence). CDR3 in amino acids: CASSFRQGTDTQYF. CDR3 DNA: TGTGCCAGCAGTTTTAGACAGGGCACAGATACGCAGTATTTT.

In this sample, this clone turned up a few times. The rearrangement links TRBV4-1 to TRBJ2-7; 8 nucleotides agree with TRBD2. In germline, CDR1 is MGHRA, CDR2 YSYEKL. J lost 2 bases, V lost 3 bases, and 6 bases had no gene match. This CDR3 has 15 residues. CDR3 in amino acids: CASSHGTSGTYEQYF. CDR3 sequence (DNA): TGCGCCAGCAGCCATGGTACTAGCGGCACCTACGAGCAGTACTTC.

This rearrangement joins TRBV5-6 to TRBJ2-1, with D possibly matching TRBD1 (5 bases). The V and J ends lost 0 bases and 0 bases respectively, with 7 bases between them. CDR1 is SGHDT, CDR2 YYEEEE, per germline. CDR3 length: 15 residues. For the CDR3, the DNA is TGTGCCAGCAGCTTGGGAGACAGCTCCTACAATGAGCAGTTCTTC. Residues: CASSLGDSSYNEQFF. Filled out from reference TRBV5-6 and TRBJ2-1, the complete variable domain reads DAGVTQSPTHLIKTRGQQVTLRCSPKSGHDTVSWYQQALGQGPQFIFQYYEEEERQRGNFPDRFSGHQFPNYSSELNVNALLLGDSALYLCASSLGDSSYNEQFFGPGTRLTVL.

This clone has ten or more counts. CDR3 coding DNA: TGCAGCGTTGCCTGGTCTCTCGGAAACACCATATATTTT. This sequence encodes CSVAWSLGNTIYF. The V and J genes are TRBV29-1 and TRBJ1-3; D gene ambiguous. The V end was cut by 4 bases, the J end by 4 bases, with 11 bases between. The CDR3 totals 13 residues. Germline V gene lookup returns CDR1 SQVTM and CDR2 ANQGSEA.